The T cell receptor beta chain under discussion was sequenced for a study of blood T cells in healthy people across ages (dated by TCRdb to the mid-2010s). Broadly, across the study: In model experiments, template switching captured roughly one uniquely barcoded TCR beta cDNA molecule for every two T cells. The study measured age-related changes in TCR beta repertoire diversity using deep sequencing normalized with unique cDNA molecular identifiers. Four age groups were formed from the donors: young (average approximately 15 years), middle-aged (approximately 39), aged (62) and long-lived (less than 85). To avoid experimental bias, donors of different ages were randomly spread across the sequencing lanes. Two additional independent replicas of 1 million unique cDNA reads from the same blood draw were analyzed for two donors (one aged 18 to 30 and one aged 80 or older).

The 40 or so donors, aged about 6 to 95 years, were systemically healthy Caucasian individuals from Russia. Roughly 9 milliliters of peripheral blood were drawn from each donor into EDTA-treated Vacutainer tubes. PBMCs were isolated by Ficoll-Paque density-gradient centrifugation, with at least 6 million obtained per sample. Total RNA, at least 5.5 micrograms per sample, was extracted from PBMCs with Trizol reagent. The percentages of naive CD45RAhigh/CD27high T cells were determined by flow cytometry on a PBMC aliquot from every donor. What the study reported, not specific to this receptor: Compared with the aged group, the long-lived group had more naive CD4+ T cells, fewer expanded clones and increased TCR diversity, suggesting age selection. Conclusive comparison of naive and antigen-experienced compartments was prevented by the profiling of bulk unsorted PBMCs. Observed TCR beta diversity correlated strongly with the percentage of naive T cells measured by flow cytometry. Because donor CMV infection status was unknown, age-related changes in expanded clonotypes were potentially confounded. As age increased, observed TCR beta diversity per million T cells dropped in a roughly linear way, and a significant reduction was already evident by age about 40. Total diversity estimates from one million sequenced T cells were considered lower bounds and underestimates.

This clonotype was detected only once. Its antigen remains undetermined. Within one base of it there is no much larger clone, and no base qualities were kept. The library was generated by 5' RACE. The listed sequencing device is Illumina HiSeq 2500. A second PCR of roughly 6 to 12 cycles was run with a J-beta primer mix and a sample-barcoded 5' primer. A unique molecular identifier was introduced onto each TCR beta cDNA molecule by a template-switch 5' adaptor carrying 12 random nucleotides. Each sample yielded at least 2.5 million CDR3-containing paired-end reads. First-strand cDNA synthesis was performed from all RNA using the Mint cDNA synthesis kit, with priming by a TRBC-specific oligonucleotide. Following uracil-DNA glycosylase treatment, all cDNA underwent a first 18-cycle PCR with the universal primers M1SS and BC2_uni_R. The source study handled its data this way. For normalization, 1 million high-quality reads were randomly selected from each sample, with every read carrying a distinct molecular identifier. Reads sharing molecular identifiers were discarded rather than binned into consensus sequences. MiTCR, run with a Q25 quality threshold and the strictest error-elimination algorithm, handled CDR3 identification, clonotype clustering and error correction. A nonparametric unseen species model with Euler transformation was used to estimate lower-bound total TCR beta diversity. TCRdb reran the public reads through fastp at Q25 and MiXCR, keeping productive beta chains. Each CDR3 protein appears once, grouped with its most common genes and DNA. Clone size and V and J calls follow TCRdb, not the original study. The sample table shows about 830,000 distinct CDR3 sequences, and over 45% are seen once. The ten largest make up roughly 22% of the sample.

The sample comprised blood. The clonotype comes from a man aged 25 to 40 in good health.

The nucleotide sequence is TGTGCCAGCAGCCTAATGGAACCGGCTTCCAATACCCCTGGCTACACCTTC. This codes for CASSLMEPASNTPGYTF. The chain employs TRBV4-2 and TRBJ1-2, with no confident D gene call. The germline V gene specifies LGHNA as CDR1 and YNFKEQ as CDR2. The CDR3 runs 17 amino acids, cysteine and phenylalanine included. The only DNA kept is the CDR3, 51 bases in frame from the first base. V loses 4 bases of germline sequence and J loses 7 bases, and the interval between the two ends is 25 bases.